The clone carrying this TCR beta chain was counted at least ten times. The data derive from a study of human T cells and chemical hapten exposure. Described time point: healthy volunteer bleed at 2 weeks. Unfractionated whole blood served as the source for total RNA extraction. In the library, unique molecular identifiers were attached to individual cDNA molecules. TCRdb ran MiXCR on the RACE reads and lists one entry per CDR3 protein. The data contain over 45,000 distinct CDR3 sequences, around 4.1% of them singletons. V lost 6 bases, J lost 6 bases, and 24 bases lay in between. CDR3 size: 17 residues. Germline loops: CDR1 SGDLS, CDR2 YYNGEE.

The chain recombines TRBV9 with TRBJ1-4; no reliable D call. This receptor was identified in a female donor in good health. Some clones in this sample may be carry-over from other donors' samples. The specimen sequenced was whole blood. CDR3 protein: CASTGAPGLSADEKLFF. The CDR3 DNA is TGTGCCAGCACGGGAGCCCCCGGGCTGAGCGCGGATGAAAAACTGTTTTTT.